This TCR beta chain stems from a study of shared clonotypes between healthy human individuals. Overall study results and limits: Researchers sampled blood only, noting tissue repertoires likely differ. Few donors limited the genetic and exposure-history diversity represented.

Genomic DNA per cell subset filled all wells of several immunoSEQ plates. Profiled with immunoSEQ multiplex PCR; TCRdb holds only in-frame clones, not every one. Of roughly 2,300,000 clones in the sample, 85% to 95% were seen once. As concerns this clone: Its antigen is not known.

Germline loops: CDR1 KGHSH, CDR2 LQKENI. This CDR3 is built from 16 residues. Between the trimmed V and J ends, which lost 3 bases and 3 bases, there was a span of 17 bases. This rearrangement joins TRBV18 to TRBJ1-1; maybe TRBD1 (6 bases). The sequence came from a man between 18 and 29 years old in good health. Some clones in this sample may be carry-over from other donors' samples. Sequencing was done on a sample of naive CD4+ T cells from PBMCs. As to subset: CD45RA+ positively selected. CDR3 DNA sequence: TGTGCCAGCTCACCCGGACCAGGGGCGGTAGACACTGAAGCTTTCTTT. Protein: CASSPGPGAVDTEAFF.